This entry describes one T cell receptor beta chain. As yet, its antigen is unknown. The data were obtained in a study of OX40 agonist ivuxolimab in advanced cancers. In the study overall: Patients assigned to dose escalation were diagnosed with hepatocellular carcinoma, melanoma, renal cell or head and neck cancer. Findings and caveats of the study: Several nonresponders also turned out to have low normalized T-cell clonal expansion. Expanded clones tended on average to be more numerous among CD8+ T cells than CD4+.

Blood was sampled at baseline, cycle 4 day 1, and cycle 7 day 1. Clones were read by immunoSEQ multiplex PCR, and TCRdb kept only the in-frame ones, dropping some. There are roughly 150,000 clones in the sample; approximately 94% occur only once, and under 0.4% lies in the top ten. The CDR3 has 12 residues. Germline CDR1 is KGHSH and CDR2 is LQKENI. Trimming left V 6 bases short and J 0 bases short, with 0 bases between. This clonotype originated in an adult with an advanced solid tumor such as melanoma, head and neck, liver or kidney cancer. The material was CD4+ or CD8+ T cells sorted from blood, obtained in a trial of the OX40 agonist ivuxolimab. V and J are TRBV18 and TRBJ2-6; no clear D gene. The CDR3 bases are TGTGCCAGCTCCTCTGGGGCCAACGTCCTGACTTTC. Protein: CASSSGANVLTF.